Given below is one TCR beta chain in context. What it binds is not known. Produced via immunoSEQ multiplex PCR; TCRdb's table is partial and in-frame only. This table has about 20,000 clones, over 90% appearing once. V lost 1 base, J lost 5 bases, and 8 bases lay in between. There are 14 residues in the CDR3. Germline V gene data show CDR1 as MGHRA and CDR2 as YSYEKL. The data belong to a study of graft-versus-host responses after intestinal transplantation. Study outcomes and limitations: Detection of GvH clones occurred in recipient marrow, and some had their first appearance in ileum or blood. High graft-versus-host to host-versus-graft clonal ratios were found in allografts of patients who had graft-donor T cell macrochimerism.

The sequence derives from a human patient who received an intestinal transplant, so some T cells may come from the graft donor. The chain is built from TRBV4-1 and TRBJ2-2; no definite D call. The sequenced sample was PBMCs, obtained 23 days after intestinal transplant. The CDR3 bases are TGCGCCAGCAGCCAAGCCCCAGCTACCGGGGAGCTGTTTTTT. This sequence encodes CASSQAPATGELFF.